This T cell receptor beta chain was captured in a study of blood T cell repertoires in COVID-19. The method was immunoSEQ multiplex PCR; TCRdb's version includes in-frame clones alone and lacks a portion of them. In the table there are about 390,000 clones, around 87% of which are singletons. CDR3 size: 17 residues. V lost 0 bases and J 2 bases, leaving 14 bases between the germline ends. Germline CDR1 reads LGHDT; CDR2 reads YNNKEL (reference sequence). This sequence originates from a woman aged 55-69 years with COVID-19, enrolled during active disease. The sequencing input was peripheral blood. The chain combines TRBV3-1 (or the pseudogene TRBV3-2) with TRBJ1-5; TRBD1 is a possible D gene (6 bases). The CDR3 protein is CASSQDLGAVGNQPQHF. The CDR3, as DNA: TGTGCCAGCAGCCAAGATTTGGGGGCTGTGGGCAATCAGCCCCAGCATTTT.